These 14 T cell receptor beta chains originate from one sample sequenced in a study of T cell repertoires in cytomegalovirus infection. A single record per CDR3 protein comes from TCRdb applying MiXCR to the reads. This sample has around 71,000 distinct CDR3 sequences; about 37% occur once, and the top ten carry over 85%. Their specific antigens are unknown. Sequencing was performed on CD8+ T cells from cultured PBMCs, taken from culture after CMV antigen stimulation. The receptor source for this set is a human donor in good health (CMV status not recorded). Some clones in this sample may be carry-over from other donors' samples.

The DNA for the CDR3 is TGTGCCAGCACCGACCAGCGCCGACCCTCGGATACGCAGTATTTT. Translated: CASTDQRRPSDTQYF. The chain combines TRBV6-6 with TRBJ2-3; D uncertain. The CDR3 has 15 residues. Per germline, CDR1 MNHNY and CDR2 SVGAGI (reference sequence). Trimming removed 7 bases from V and 6 bases from J, with 20 bases in between.

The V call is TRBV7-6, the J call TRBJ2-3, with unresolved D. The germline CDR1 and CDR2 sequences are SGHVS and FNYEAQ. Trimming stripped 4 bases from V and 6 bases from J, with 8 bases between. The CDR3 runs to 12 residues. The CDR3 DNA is TGTGCCAGCAGCTCGCTTGGTGATACGCAGTATTTT. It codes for CASSSLGDTQYF.

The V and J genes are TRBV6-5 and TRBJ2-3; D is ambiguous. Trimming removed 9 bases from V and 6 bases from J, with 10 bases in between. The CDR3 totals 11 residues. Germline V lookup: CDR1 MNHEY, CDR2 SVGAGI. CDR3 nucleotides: TGTGCCAGTTCGCGAGGTGATACGCAGTATTTT. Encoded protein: CASSRGDTQYF.

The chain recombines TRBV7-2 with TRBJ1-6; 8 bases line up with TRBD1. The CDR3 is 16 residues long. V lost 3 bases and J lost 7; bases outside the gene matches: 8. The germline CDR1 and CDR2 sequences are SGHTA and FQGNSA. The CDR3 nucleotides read TGTGCCAGCAGCTTCCATGGACAGGGTGACAATTCACCCCTCCACTTT. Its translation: CASSFHGQGDNSPLHF.

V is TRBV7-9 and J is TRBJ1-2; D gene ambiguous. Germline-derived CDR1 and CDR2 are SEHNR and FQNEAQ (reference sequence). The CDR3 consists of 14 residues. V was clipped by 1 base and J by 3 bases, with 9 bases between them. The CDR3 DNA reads TGTGCCAGCAGCTTAGATTCCGGTTACTATGGCTACACCTTC. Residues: CASSLDSGYYGYTF.

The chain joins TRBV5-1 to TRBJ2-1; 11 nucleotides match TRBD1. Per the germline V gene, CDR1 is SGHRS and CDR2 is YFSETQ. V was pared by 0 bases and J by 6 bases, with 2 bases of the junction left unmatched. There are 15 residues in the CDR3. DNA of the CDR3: TGCGCCAGCAGCTTGGGGACAGGGGGCGGCAATGAGCAGTTCTTC. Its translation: CASSLGTGGGNEQFF.

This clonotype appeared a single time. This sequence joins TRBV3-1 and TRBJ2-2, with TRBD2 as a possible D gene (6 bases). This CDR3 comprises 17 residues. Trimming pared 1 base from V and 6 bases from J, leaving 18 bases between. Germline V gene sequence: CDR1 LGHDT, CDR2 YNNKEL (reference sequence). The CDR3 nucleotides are TGTGCCAGCAGCCAAGTCTTGGGACTCTATCGAGCCGGGGAGCTGTTTTTT. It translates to CASSQVLGLYRAGELFF.

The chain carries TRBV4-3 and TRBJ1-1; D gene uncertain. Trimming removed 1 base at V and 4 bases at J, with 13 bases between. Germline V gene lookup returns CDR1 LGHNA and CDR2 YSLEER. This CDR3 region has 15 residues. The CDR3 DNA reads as TGCGCCAGCAGCCAAGGACTAGGCAGTAGCACTGAAGCTTTCTTT. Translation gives CASSQGLGSSTEAFF.

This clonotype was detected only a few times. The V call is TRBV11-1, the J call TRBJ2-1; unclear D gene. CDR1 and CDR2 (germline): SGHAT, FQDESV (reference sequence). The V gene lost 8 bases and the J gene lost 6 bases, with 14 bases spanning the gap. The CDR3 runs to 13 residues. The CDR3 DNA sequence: TGTGCCAGCCTGCTAGGTGGAACCAATGAGCAGTTCTTC. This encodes CASLLGGTNEQFF.

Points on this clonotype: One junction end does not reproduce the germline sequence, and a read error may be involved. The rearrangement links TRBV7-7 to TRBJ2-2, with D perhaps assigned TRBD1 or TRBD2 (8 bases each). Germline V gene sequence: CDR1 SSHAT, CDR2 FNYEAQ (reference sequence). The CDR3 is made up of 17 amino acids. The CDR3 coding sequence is TGTGCTAGCAGCCCGCGGGAGGTCAGGGGGCGCCCCGGGGAGCTGTTTTTT. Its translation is CASSPREVRGRPGELFF.

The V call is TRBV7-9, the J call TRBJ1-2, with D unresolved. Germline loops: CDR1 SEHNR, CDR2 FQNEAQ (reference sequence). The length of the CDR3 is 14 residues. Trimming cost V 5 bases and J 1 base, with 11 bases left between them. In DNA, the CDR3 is TGTGCCAGCAGCCCGGAGACGCATAACTATGGCTACACCTTC. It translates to CASSPETHNYGYTF.

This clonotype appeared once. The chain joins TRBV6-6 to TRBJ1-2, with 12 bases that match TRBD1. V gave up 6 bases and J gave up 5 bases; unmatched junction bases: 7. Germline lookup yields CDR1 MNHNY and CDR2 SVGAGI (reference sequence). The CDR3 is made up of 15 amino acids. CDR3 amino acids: CASRSRDRGPYGYTF. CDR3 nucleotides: TGTGCCAGCAGAAGCCGGGACAGGGGGCCGTATGGCTACACCTTC.

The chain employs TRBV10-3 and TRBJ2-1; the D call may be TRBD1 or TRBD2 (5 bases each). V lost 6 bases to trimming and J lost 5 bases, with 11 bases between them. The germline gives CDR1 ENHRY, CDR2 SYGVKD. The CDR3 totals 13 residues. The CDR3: CAISTGTDNEQFF. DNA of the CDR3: TGTGCCATCAGCACCGGGACCGACAATGAGCAGTTCTTC.

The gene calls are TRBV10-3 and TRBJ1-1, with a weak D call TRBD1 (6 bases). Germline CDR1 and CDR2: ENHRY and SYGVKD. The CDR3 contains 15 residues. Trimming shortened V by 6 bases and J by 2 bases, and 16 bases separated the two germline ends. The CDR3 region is CAIRDRQFINTEAFF. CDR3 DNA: TGTGCCATCAGGGACAGACAGTTTATTAACACTGAAGCTTTCTTT.